The T cell receptor (beta chain) under discussion was sequenced for a study of beta chain features in type 1 diabetes. About the study: Healthy donors resembled patients in age, gender and cell yields. Broader study findings: Any HLA type influence on TCRB rearrangement was left unresolved here.

Of the isolated RNA, all was reverse transcribed, and so the sequenced material was expressed TCRB transcripts. Repertoires were generated with immunoSEQ multiplex PCR, while TCRdb's copy carries only in-frame clones and drops some. The sample includes hundreds of thousands of clones, roughly 14% seen only once; the top ten take about 0.04%. Trimming shortened V by 5 bases and J by 5 bases, and 14 bases separated the two germline ends. Germline V gives CDR1 SGHRS, CDR2 YFSETQ. There are 14 residues in the CDR3. This clone has just a few counts. The antigen remains undetermined. Averaging approximately 120 mL, one heparinised blood draw was given by each donor. Via CD45RO/CCR7/CD25/CD127/CD95/CD27, cells of the CD4+ naive, central memory, regulatory and stem cell-like memory subsets were sorted.

This clonotype was obtained from a man between 25 and 39 years old in good health. Input material: naive CD4+ T cells from blood. The chain uses TRBV5-1 and TRBJ2-1; perhaps TRBD1 as D (6 bases). CDR3 DNA sequence: TGCGCCAGCAGACAGGGTCCCTTCGACAATGAGCAGTTCTTC. As protein: CASRQGPFDNEQFF. The full variable domain, rest sourced from reference TRBV5-1 and TRBJ2-1, is KAGVTQTPRYLIKTRGQQVTLSCSPISGHRSVSWYQQTPGQGLQFLFEYFSETQRNKGNFPGRFSGRQFSNSRSEMNVSTLELGDSALYLCASRQGPFDNEQFFGPGTRLTVL.